This T cell receptor beta chain comes out of a study of cytomegalovirus exposure and HLA in healthy donors. PCR used 60 Vbeta primers and 13 Jbeta primers. Produced via immunoSEQ multiplex PCR; TCRdb's table is partial and in-frame only. The table records 95,000 to 150,000 clones, around 80% of them present only once. In regard to this clone: Its antigen remains unknown.

In germline, CDR1 is MNHEY, CDR2 SMNVEV (reference sequence). J was trimmed by 6 bases and V by 2 bases; bases with no gene match: 8. This CDR3 comprises 16 residues. Study findings and constraints: CMV serostatus was the only immune exposure information that was available. Relative to equally common others, HLA-associated TCR beta chains showed greater clonal expansion in a later analysis.

Sequencing was carried out using PBMCs. The sequence was collected from a woman aged 55-75 years in good health and CMV-seropositive. This chain uses TRBV27 with TRBJ1-5, with TRBD1 matching 9 bases. CDR3 DNA: TGTGCCAGCAGTTTAGGGCCAACAGGGGGCATTCAGCCCCAGCATTTT. This sequence encodes CASSLGPTGGIQPQHF.